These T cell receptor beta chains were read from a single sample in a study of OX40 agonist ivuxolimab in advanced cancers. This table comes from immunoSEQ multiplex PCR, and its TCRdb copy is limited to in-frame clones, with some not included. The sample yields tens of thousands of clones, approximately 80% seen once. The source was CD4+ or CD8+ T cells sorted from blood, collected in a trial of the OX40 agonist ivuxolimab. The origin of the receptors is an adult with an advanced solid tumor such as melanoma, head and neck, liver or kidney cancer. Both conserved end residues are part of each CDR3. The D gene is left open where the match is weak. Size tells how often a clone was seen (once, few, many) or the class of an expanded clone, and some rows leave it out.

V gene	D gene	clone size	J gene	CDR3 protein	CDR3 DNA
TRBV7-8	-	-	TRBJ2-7	CASTLISRPGRNEQYF	TGTGCCAGCACCCTTATTAGTCGGCCCGGGAGAAACGAGCAGTACTTC
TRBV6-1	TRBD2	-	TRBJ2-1	CASSEFAGGRNEQFF	TGTGCCAGCAGTGAATTTGCGGGAGGGCGGAATGAGCAGTTCTTC
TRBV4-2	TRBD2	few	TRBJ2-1	CASSQAILAGRSYNEQFF	TGTGCCAGCAGCCAAGCAATCCTAGCGGGGCGATCCTACAATGAGCAGTTCTTC
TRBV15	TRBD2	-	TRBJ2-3	CATSGGSAGTDTQYF	TGTGCCACCAGCGGCGGGAGCGCGGGCACAGATACGCAGTATTTT
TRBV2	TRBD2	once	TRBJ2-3	CASSDWTSGTDTQYF	TGTGCCAGCAGTGACTGGACTAGCGGAACAGATACGCAGTATTTT
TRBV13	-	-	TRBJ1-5	CASSLTGSPSPGSNQPQHF	TGTGCCAGCAGCTTAACGGGGTCCCCCTCCCCCGGTAGCAATCAGCCCCAGCATTTT
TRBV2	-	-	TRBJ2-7	CASFLSYEQYF	TGTGCCAGTTTTCTCTCCTACGAGCAGTACTTC
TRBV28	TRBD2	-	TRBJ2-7	CASSLMTTTSGSKAGYEQYF	TGTGCCAGCAGTTTAATGACGACGACTAGCGGGAGTAAGGCGGGGTACGAGCAGTACTTC
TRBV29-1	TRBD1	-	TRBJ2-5	CSVPDRVFQETQYF	TGCAGCGTTCCGGACAGGGTTTTTCAAGAGACCCAGTACTTC
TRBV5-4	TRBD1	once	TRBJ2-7	CASSSGTGYEQYF	TGTGCCAGCAGCTCCGGGACAGGGTACGAGCAGTACTTC
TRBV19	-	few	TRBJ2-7	CASGPYKHCF	TGTGCCAGTGGGCCCTACAAACATTGCTTC
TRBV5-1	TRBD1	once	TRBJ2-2	CASSPGTASTGELFF	TGCGCCAGCAGCCCGGGGACAGCCTCCACCGGGGAGCTGTTTTTT
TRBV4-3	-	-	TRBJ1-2	CASSPGGGGFNGYTF	TGCGCCAGCAGCCCGGGGGGCGGGGGCTTCAATGGCTACACCTTC
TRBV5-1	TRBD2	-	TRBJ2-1	CASSDRREAYNEQFF	TGCGCCAGCAGCGACAGGCGGGAGGCCTACAATGAGCAGTTCTTC
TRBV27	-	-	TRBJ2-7	CASSLRRVGEQYF	TGTGCCAGCAGTTTAAGGCGGGTTGGGGAGCAGTACTTC
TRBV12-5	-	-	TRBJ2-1	CASGLVQGSYNEQFF	TGTGCTAGTGGTTTGGTCCAGGGTTCCTACAATGAGCAGTTCTTC
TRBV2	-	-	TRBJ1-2	CASSDYGYGYTF	TGTGCCAGCAGTGATTACGGCTATGGCTACACCTTC
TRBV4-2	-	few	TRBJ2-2	CASSQERTNTGELFF	TGTGCCAGCAGCCAAGAACGGACAAACACCGGGGAGCTGTTTTTT
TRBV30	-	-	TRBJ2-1	CAWSVVNYNEQFF	TGTGCCTGGAGTGTAGTGAACTACAATGAGCAGTTCTTC
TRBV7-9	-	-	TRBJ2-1	CASSLPGDNEQFF	TGTGCCAGCAGCCTACCCGGAGACAATGAGCAGTTCTTC
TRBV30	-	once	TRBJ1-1	CAWTIGTEAFF	TGTGCCTGGACTATAGGCACTGAAGCTTTCTTT
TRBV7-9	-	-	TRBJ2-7	CASSADYYEQYF	TGTGCCAGCAGCGCTGACTACTACGAGCAGTACTTC
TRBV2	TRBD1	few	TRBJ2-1	CASGQGYNEQFF	TGTGCCAGCGGACAGGGGTACAATGAGCAGTTCTTC
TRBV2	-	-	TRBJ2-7	CASAQSGDSYEQYF	TGTGCCAGCGCACAAAGTGGGGACTCCTACGAGCAGTACTTC
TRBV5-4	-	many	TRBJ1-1	CASSSLTGSPNTEAFF	TGTGCCAGCAGCTCCCTGACAGGCAGCCCGAACACTGAAGCTTTCTTT
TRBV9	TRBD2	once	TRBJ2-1	CASSRAGTSGGAGLFF	TGTGCCAGCAGCAGAGCCGGGACTAGCGGGGGGGCCGGTCTGTTCTTC
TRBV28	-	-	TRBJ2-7	CASSLRGATYEQYF	TGTGCCAGCAGTTTACGGGGGGCAACCTACGAGCAGTACTTC
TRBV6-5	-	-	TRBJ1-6	CASSKPYNSPLHF	TGTGCCAGCTCAAAGCCCTATAATTCACCCCTCCACTTT
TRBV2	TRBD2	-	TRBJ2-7	CASRKGTSGSYEQYF	TGTGCCAGCAGGAAAGGGACTAGCGGGAGTTACGAGCAGTACTTC
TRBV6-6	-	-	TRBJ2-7	CASSAPQRPYEQYF	TGTGCCAGCAGTGCCCCTCAGCGACCCTACGAGCAGTACTTC
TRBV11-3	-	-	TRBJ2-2	CASSSESGELFF	TGTGCCAGCAGCTCAGAGTCCGGGGAGCTGTTTTTT
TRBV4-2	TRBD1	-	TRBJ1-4	CASSQEQGAGEKLFF	TGTGCCAGCAGCCAAGAACAGGGGGCCGGTGAAAAACTGTTTTTT
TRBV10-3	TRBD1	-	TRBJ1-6	CAISEARTGGYNSPLHF	TGTGCCATCAGTGAGGCGAGGACAGGGGGCTATAATTCACCCCTCCACTTT
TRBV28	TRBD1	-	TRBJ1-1	CASSFPAGGTGGEAFF	TGTGCCAGCAGTTTCCCGGCAGGGGGGACGGGAGGTGAAGCTTTCTTT
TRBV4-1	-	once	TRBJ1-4	CASSLEQYATNEKLFF	TGCGCCAGCAGCCTGGAACAATATGCAACTAATGAAAAACTGTTTTTT
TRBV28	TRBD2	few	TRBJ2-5	CASSSGAGGRETQYF	TGTGCCAGCAGCTCTGGAGCGGGGGGTCGGGAGACCCAGTACTTC
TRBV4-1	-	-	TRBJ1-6	CASSHSGGISPLHF	TGCGCCAGCAGCCATTCGGGGGGAATCTCACCCCTCCACTTT
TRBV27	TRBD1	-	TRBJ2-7	CASSSGQGWLAYF	TGTGCCAGCAGTTCCGGACAGGGCTGGTTGGCGTACTTC
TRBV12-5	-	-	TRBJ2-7	CASGATGYEQYF	TGTGCTAGTGGCGCCACAGGATACGAGCAGTACTTC
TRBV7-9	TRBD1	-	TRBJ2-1	CASSPLTGTGQFF	TGTGCCAGCAGTCCCCTTACCGGGACAGGGCAGTTCTTC
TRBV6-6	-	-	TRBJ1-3	CASSYLTPRSGNTIYF	TGTGCCAGCAGTTACCTGACTCCCCGCTCTGGAAACACCATATATTTT
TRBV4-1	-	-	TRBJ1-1	CASSPGFQGTEAFF	TGCGCCAGCAGCCCGGGATTCCAGGGCACTGAAGCTTTCTTT